These 4 T cell receptor beta chains share one sample of origin, sequenced in a study of tumor-infiltrating lymphocytes in localized non-small cell lung cancer. Method: immunoSEQ multiplex PCR; TCRdb's copy keeps in-frame clones and lacks some. The repertoire consists of over 3,000 clones, with 50% to 80% occurring once and the leading ten covering 17%. The sequenced material came from uninvolved lung tissue not adjacent to the tumor. These TCRs come from a human donor with non-small cell lung cancer.

V gene TRBV25-1 combines with J gene TRBJ2-5, with TRBD1 identical over 8 bases. The J segment lost 2 bases and the V segment lost 6 bases, leaving 5 bases of the junction unmatched. CDR3 size: 14 residues. Per germline, CDR1 MGHDK and CDR2 SYGVNS. The CDR3 loop is CASRLNRGQETQYF. As DNA, the CDR3 is TGTGCCAGCAGGCTAAACAGGGGGCAAGAGACCCAGTACTTC.

The rearrangement links TRBV18 to TRBJ1-2; 9 bases fit TRBD1. V shed 2 bases and J 8 bases; nucleotides not matched to a gene: 3. This CDR3 region has 13 residues. Germline CDR1 and CDR2: KGHSH and LQKENI. The CDR3 protein is CASSPNRGQGYTF. The CDR3 nucleotides are TGTGCCAGCTCACCAAACAGGGGGCAAGGCTACACCTTC.

This clone was observed a single time. The rearrangement links TRBV19 to TRBJ2-3; TRBD2 agrees at 9 bases. Germline CDR1 is LNHDA and CDR2 is SQIVND (reference sequence). The CDR3 runs 16 residues. J gave up 0 bases and V 4 bases, and 5 bases lay outside the gene matches. CDR3 sequence: CASSTLAGPSTDTQYF. The CDR3 DNA is TGTGCCAGTAGTACCCTAGCGGGACCTAGCACAGATACGCAGTATTTT.

The rearrangement links TRBV5-1 to TRBJ1-2, with TRBD1 matching over 9 bases. The CDR3 has 18 amino acids. V trimming: 2 bases; J trimming: 4 bases; junction bases outside the gene matches: 15. Germline V gene lookup returns CDR1 SGHRS and CDR2 YFSETQ. The CDR3 region has the DNA TGCGCCAGCAGCTTACAGGGGGCCGGTAATAAGATTCTCTATGGCTACACCTTC. It encodes CASSLQGAGNKILYGYTF. The full variable domain, completed using reference TRBV5-1 and TRBJ1-2, is KAGVTQTPRYLIKTRGQQVTLSCSPISGHRSVSWYQQTPGQGLQFLFEYFSETQRNKGNFPGRFSGRQFSNSRSEMNVSTLELGDSALYLCASSLQGAGNKILYGYTFGSGTRLTVV.